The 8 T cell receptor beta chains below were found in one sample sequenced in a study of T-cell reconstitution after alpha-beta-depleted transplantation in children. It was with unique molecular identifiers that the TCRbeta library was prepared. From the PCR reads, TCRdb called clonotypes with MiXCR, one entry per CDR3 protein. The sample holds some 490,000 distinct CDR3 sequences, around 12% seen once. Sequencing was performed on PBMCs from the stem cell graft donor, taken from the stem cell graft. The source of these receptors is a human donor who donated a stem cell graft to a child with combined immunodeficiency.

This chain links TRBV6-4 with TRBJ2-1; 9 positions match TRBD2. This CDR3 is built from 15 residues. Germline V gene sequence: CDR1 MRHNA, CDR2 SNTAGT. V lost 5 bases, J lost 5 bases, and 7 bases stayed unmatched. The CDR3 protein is CASSYLAGRNNEQFF. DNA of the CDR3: TGTGCCAGCAGTTATCTAGCGGGGCGCAACAATGAGCAGTTCTTC.

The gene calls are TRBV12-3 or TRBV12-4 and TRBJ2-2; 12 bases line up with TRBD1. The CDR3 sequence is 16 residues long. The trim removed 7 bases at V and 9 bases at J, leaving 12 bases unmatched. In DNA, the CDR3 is TGTGCCAGCACTACCGTCGGGACAGGGGGCATAAGGGAGCTGTTTTTT. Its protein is CASTTVGTGGIRELFF.

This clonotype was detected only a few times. The CDR3 bases are TGCAGTGCCGGACAAAGGGAGACCCAGTACTTC. This encodes CSAGQRETQYF. This chain links TRBV20-1 with TRBJ2-5; D may be TRBD1 (5 bases). V was clipped by 6 bases and J by 5 bases, with 10 bases between them. CDR1 DFQATT and CDR2 SNEGSKA come from the germline V gene (reference sequence). The CDR3 runs to 11 residues.

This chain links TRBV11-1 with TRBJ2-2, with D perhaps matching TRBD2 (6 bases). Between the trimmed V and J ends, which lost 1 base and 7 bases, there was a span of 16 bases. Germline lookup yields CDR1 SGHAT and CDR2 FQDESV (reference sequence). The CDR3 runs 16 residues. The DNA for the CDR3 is TGTGCCAGCAGCTTAGTAATGAGGCAGGAGGGCGGGGAGCTGTTTTTT. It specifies CASSLVMRQEGGELFF.

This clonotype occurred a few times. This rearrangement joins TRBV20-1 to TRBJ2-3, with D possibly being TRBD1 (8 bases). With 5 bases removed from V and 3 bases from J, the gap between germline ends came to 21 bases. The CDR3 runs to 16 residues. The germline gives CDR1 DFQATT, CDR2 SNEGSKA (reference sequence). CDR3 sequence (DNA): TGCAGTGCTTACAGGGGGGGAGGGCCGAAGACAGATACGCAGTATTTT. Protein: CSAYRGGGPKTDTQYF.

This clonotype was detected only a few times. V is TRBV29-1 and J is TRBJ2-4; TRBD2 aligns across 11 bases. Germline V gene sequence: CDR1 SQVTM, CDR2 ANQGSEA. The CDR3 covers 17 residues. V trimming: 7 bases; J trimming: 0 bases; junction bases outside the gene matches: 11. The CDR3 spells CSAQAGTSGLAKNIQYF. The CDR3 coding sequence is TGCAGCGCCCAAGCGGGGACTAGCGGCCTAGCCAAAAACATTCAGTACTTC.

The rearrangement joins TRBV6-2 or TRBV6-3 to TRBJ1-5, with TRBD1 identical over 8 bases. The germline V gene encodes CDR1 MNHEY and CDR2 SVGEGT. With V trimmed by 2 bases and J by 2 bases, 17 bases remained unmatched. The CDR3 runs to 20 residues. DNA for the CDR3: TGTGCCAGCAGTTACGGGACTTTGGACAGGGTCCGCATAGGCAATCAGCCCCAGCATTTT. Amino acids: CASSYGTLDRVRIGNQPQHF.

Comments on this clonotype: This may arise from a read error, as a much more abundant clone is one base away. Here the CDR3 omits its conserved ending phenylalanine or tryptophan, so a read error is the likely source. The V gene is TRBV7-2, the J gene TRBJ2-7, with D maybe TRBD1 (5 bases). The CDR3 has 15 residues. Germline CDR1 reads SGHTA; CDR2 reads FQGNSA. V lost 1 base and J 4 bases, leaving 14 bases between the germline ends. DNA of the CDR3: TGTGCCAGCAGCTTAGTGGCAGGGCTAGATTACGAGCAGTACTAC. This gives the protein CASSLVAGLDYEQYY.